These 10 T cell receptor beta chains came from one sample sequenced in a study of cytomegalovirus exposure and HLA in healthy donors. Only in-frame clones appear in the TCRdb table, and some are missing; sequencing was by immunoSEQ multiplex PCR. The data contain more than 70,000 clones, 90% to 96% of them singletons. The sample was PBMCs. The receptors were sampled from a man aged 18 to 29 in good health and CMV-seropositive.

The V call is TRBV6-5, the J call TRBJ1-2; the D gene is possibly TRBD1 (6 bases). Germline values: CDR1 MNHEY, CDR2 SVGAGI. The CDR3 contains 13 residues. Deletions cut 3 bases from V and 3 bases from J, with 8 bases between. The CDR3 loop reads CASSYPGDYGYTF. The CDR3 bases are TGTGCCAGCAGTTATCCAGGGGACTATGGCTACACCTTC.

In its sample, this clone was seen once. The V call is TRBV4-1, the J call TRBJ2-7, with 10 bases fitting TRBD2. After removal of 2 bases from V and 7 bases from J, the junction contained 5 bases not matched to a gene. This CDR3 has 14 residues. CDR1 and CDR2 from the germline V gene are MGHRA and YSYEKL. CDR3 protein: CASSQLSGRREQYF. The CDR3, as DNA: TGCGCCAGCAGCCAACTTAGCGGGAGGCGGGAGCAGTACTTC.

The chain employs TRBV29-1 and TRBJ2-7, with D possibly being TRBD2 (5 bases). Germline V gives CDR1 SQVTM, CDR2 ANQGSEA. V lost 5 bases and J lost 3, with 17 bases in between. There are 14 residues in the CDR3. CDR3 sequence (DNA): TGCAGCGTTCGGGAATGGGAGACAAGCTACGAGCAGTACTTC. Its protein is CSVREWETSYEQYF.

The rearrangement joins TRBV29-1 to TRBJ2-6, with no clear D. The ends were cut back, 4 bases at V and 0 bases at J, with 7 bases in the middle. This CDR3 contains 14 residues. Germline V CDR1 and CDR2: SQVTM, ANQGSEA. The CDR3 loop is CSVAHSSGANVLTF. DNA of the CDR3: TGCAGCGTTGCCCACAGCTCTGGGGCCAACGTCCTGACTTTC.

The chain has TRBV6-5 and TRBJ1-5; 11 bases map to TRBD1. The CDR3 is 15 amino acids. Germline CDR1 reads MNHEY; CDR2 reads SVGAGI. V lost 5 bases, J lost 6 bases, and 6 bases stayed unmatched. This chain's CDR3 is CASSLDRGLSQPQHF. CDR3 in DNA: TGTGCCAGCAGTCTGGACAGGGGGCTGAGTCAGCCCCAGCATTTT.

J is TRBJ2-2 and V is TRBV18; 8 nucleotides line up with TRBD2. After removal of 2 bases from V and 6 bases from J, the junction contained 5 bases not matched to a gene. CDR1 and CDR2 from the germline V gene are KGHSH and LQKENI. The CDR3 runs to 15 residues. The CDR3 DNA sequence: TGTGCCAGCTCACCAAGCGGGAGTCGGTCCGGGGAGCTGTTTTTT. Its protein product is CASSPSGSRSGELFF.

This sequence joins TRBV10-2 and TRBJ2-1, with TRBD2 matching over 7 bases. CDR3 size: 15 residues. With 2 bases clipped from V and 4 bases from J, the junction kept 5 bases outside the gene matches. Germline values: CDR1 WSHSY, CDR2 SAAADI. The CDR3 loop is CASSEGGAGYNEQFF. CDR3 nucleotide sequence: TGCGCCAGCAGTGAGGGGGGAGCGGGATACAATGAGCAGTTCTTC.

This chain uses TRBV6-6 with TRBJ2-7, with 9 bases aligning to TRBD1. This CDR3 has 14 residues. Germline lookup yields CDR1 MNHNY and CDR2 SVGAGI (reference sequence). J lost 4 bases, V lost 6 bases, and 7 bases had no gene match. CDR3 DNA sequence: TGTGCCAGCAGATCCCCGGGACAGGGATACGAGCAGTACTTC. The encoded protein is CASRSPGQGYEQYF.

Comments on this clone: Sequence at one end of the junction differs from germline and may be a read error. This sequence joins TRBV7-8 and TRBJ2-4; D remains ambiguous. This CDR3 has 20 residues. Germline CDR1 and CDR2: SGHVS and FQNEAQ. The CDR3 loop reads CASSLLGPSDPDLARNIQYF. DNA of the CDR3: TGTGCCAGCAGCTTACTAGGCCCGAGCGACCCAGACTTAGCCAGAAACATTCAGTACTTC.

The chain is built from TRBV7-9 and TRBJ2-5; D unresolved. Germline CDR1 SEHNR, CDR2 FQNEAQ (reference sequence). Trimming cost V 5 bases and J 6 bases, with 19 bases left between them. CDR3 length: 15 amino acids. CDR3 sequence (DNA): TGTGCCAGCAGCCCAATTGAGCGTGAGAGTCAGACCCAGTACTTC. This gives the protein CASSPIERESQTQYF.